A selection of T cell receptor beta chains follows, all from one sample in a study of blood T cell repertoires in COVID-19. Clones were read by immunoSEQ multiplex PCR, and TCRdb kept only the in-frame ones, dropping some. The repertoire holds 390,000 or so clones, with about 89% as singletons. The sequencing sample was made of peripheral blood. These receptors all come from a woman between 25 and 40 years old with COVID-19, enrolled during active disease. Both conserved end residues are part of each CDR3. The order of the fields is J gene, D gene, V gene, clone size, CDR3 DNA, CDR3 protein. D genes are given only for firm matches. Clone size appears in some rows only: once, few, many, or a class for an expanded clone.

J gene: TRBJ1-1
D gene: TRBD1
V gene: TRBV5-1
clone size: -
CDR3 DNA: TGCGCCAGCAGCTTGGGGGGTCCCGGGACAGGGACTGAAGCTTTCTTT
CDR3 protein: CASSLGGPGTGTEAFF

J gene: TRBJ1-1
D gene: -
V gene: TRBV7-8
clone size: -
CDR3 DNA: TGTGCCAGCAGCCTACTTAGGGTCCGAGACAGGAACACTGAAGCTTTCTTT
CDR3 protein: CASSLLRVRDRNTEAFF

J gene: TRBJ2-5
D gene: TRBD2
V gene: TRBV9
clone size: -
CDR3 DNA: TGTGCCAGCAGCCAGACTAGCGGGAGTGAGACCCAGTACTTC
CDR3 protein: CASSQTSGSETQYF

J gene: TRBJ2-1
D gene: TRBD2
V gene: TRBV5-6
clone size: -
CDR3 DNA: TGTGCCAGCAGCCCGTCACTCACTAGCGGGGGATACAATGAGCAGTTCTTC
CDR3 protein: CASSPSLTSGGYNEQFF

J gene: TRBJ1-2
D gene: -
V gene: TRBV28
clone size: once
CDR3 DNA: TGTGCCAGCAGTTTAGGGACTGACTATGGCTACACCTTC
CDR3 protein: CASSLGTDYGYTF

J gene: TRBJ2-3
D gene: TRBD2
V gene: TRBV9
clone size: -
CDR3 DNA: TGTGCCAGCAGCGTAGGTAGCCTAGCGGGAACAGATACGCAGTATTTT
CDR3 protein: CASSVGSLAGTDTQYF

J gene: TRBJ2-7
D gene: -
V gene: TRBV5-1
clone size: -
CDR3 DNA: TGCGCCAGCAGCTTGACAGGTTACGAGCAGTACTTC
CDR3 protein: CASSLTGYEQYF

J gene: TRBJ2-5
D gene: -
V gene: TRBV3-1/TRBV3-2
clone size: -
CDR3 DNA: TGTGCCAGCAGCCGGCGGGGGCCCGGCGCCGAGACCCAGTACTTC
CDR3 protein: CASSRRGPGAETQYF

J gene: TRBJ2-1
D gene: TRBD2
V gene: TRBV18
clone size: once
CDR3 DNA: TGTGCCAGCTCCGGACTAGCGGGAGTTTCATACAATGAGCAGTTCTTC
CDR3 protein: CASSGLAGVSYNEQFF

J gene: TRBJ2-3
D gene: TRBD2
V gene: TRBV7-9
clone size: -
CDR3 DNA: TGTGCCAGCAGCCACACTGGGACTAGCGGAGCCCCTAGCACAGATACGCAGTATTTT
CDR3 protein: CASSHTGTSGAPSTDTQYF

J gene: TRBJ2-2
D gene: TRBD2
V gene: TRBV11-2
clone size: once
CDR3 DNA: TGTGCCAGCAGCTTAGATGTGGCCGGGACTAAAATCGGGGAGCTGTTTTTT
CDR3 protein: CASSLDVAGTKIGELFF

J gene: TRBJ2-7
D gene: -
V gene: TRBV12-3/TRBV12-4
clone size: -
CDR3 DNA: TGTGCCAGTTTACAGGGTGTCTCCTACGAGCAGTACTTC
CDR3 protein: CASLQGVSYEQYF

J gene: TRBJ1-1
D gene: -
V gene: TRBV6-5
clone size: -
CDR3 DNA: TGTGCCAGCTCCCCCGGGGGTGGGACTGAAGCTTTCTTT
CDR3 protein: CASSPGGGTEAFF

J gene: TRBJ2-1
D gene: TRBD1
V gene: TRBV28
clone size: -
CDR3 DNA: TGTGCCAGCAGTTTCCAGACCGGGGACAGGGGGCCAGGGAATGAGCAGTTCTTC
CDR3 protein: CASSFQTGDRGPGNEQFF

J gene: TRBJ2-1
D gene: -
V gene: TRBV2
clone size: -
CDR3 DNA: TGTGCCAGCAGATTAGTGGGCGGGTACAATGAGCAGTTCTTC
CDR3 protein: CASRLVGGYNEQFF

J gene: TRBJ1-5
D gene: TRBD1
V gene: TRBV28
clone size: -
CDR3 DNA: TGTGCCACCGACAGGGGGTCTAGACAGCCCCAGCATTTT
CDR3 protein: CATDRGSRQPQHF

J gene: TRBJ2-7
D gene: TRBD2
V gene: TRBV5-6
clone size: once
CDR3 DNA: TGTGCCAGCAGCTCGGGACTAGCGAGAGTTAGTATTCGCGAGCAGTACTTC
CDR3 protein: CASSSGLARVSIREQYF

J gene: TRBJ1-1
D gene: -
V gene: TRBV30
clone size: -
CDR3 DNA: TGTGCCTGGACTAAGGAGTTCACTGAAGCTTTCTTT
CDR3 protein: CAWTKEFTEAFF